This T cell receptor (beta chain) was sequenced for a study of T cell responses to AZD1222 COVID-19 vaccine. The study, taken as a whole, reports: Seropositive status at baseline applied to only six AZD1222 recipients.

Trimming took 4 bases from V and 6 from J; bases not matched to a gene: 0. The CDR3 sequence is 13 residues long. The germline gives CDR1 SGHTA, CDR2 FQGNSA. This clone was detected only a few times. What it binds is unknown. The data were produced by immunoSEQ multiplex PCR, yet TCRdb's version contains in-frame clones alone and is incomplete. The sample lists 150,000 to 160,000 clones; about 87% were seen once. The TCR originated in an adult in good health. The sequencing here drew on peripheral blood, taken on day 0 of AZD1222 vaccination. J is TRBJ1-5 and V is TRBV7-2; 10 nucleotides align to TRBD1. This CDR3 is CASSWDRGQPQHF. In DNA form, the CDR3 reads TGTGCCAGCAGCTGGGACAGGGGTCAGCCCCAGCATTTT.